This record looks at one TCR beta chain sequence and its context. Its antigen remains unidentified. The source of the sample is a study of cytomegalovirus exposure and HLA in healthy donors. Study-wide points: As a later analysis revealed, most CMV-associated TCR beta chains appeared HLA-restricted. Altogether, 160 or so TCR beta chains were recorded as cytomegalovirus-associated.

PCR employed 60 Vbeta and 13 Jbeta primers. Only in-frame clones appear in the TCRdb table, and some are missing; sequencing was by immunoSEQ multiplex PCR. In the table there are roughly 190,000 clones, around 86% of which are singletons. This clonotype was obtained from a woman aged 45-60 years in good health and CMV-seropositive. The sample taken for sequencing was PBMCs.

The CDR3 here is CASSTTGFNYGYTF. In nucleotides, the CDR3 is TGTGCCAGCAGTACAACAGGGTTTAACTATGGCTACACCTTC. The V call is TRBV6-1, the J call TRBJ1-2, with TRBD1 as a possible D gene (6 bases). The CDR3 extends over 14 amino acids. Germline values: CDR1 MNHNS, CDR2 SASEGT. The ends were cut back, 5 bases at V and 1 base at J, with 11 bases in the middle.